The 20 T cell receptor beta chains below all came from one sample that was sequenced in a study of Graves' ophthalmopathy and Graves' hyperthyroidism. Transcripts of RNA were the source for amplifying TCR beta CDR3 regions. RT-PCR in the first round used HTBI primers; a second-round multiplex PCR followed. TCRdb processed the multiplex PCR reads anew with MiXCR; each CDR3 protein has one entry. The sample has about 390,000 distinct CDR3 sequences, just over 15% seen once. Sequences were obtained from peripheral blood. The receptors shown here come from a woman under 30 with stable Graves' hyperthyroidism.

This clonotype was seen at least ten times. CDR3 coding DNA: TGTGCCAGTAGAGTTCCAGGGGTCCTGGACGAAGCTTTCTTT. It is translated as CASRVPGVLDEAFF. The chain links TRBV19 to TRBJ1-1; perhaps TRBD1 as D (6 bases). This CDR3 is 14 amino acids long. Per germline, CDR1 LNHDA and CDR2 SQIVND (reference sequence). Trimming pared 6 bases from V and 8 bases from J, leaving 19 bases between.

The table lists this clonotype with many counts. The rearrangement joins TRBV7-9 to TRBJ2-7; no definite D call. Per germline, CDR1 SEHNR and CDR2 FQNEAQ (reference sequence). Trimming removed 7 bases from V and 0 bases from J, with 13 bases in between. The CDR3 length is 14 residues. The CDR3 coding sequence is TGTGCCAGCACTTCTGAAAAGAGCTCCTACGAGCAGTACTTC. Translated, it gives CASTSEKSSYEQYF.

This clonotype was observed once. A read error may be the cause here, since a much bigger clone is one base away. Since the CDR3 does not end with the conserved phenylalanine or tryptophan, this likely comes from a read error. V and J are TRBV14 and TRBJ2-2; TRBD1 matches 8 bases. The germline CDR1 and CDR2 sequences are SGHDN and FVKESK. The CDR3 sequence is 19 residues long. Losses at the gene ends were 1 base for V and 4 bases for J; bases not matched to a gene: 14. The CDR3 loop reads CASSQGHGSGGLFTGELFV. The CDR3 region has the DNA TGTGCCAGCAGCCAAGGGCATGGGTCAGGGGGCTTATTCACCGGGGAGCTGTTTGTT.

In its sample, this clonotype was seen many times. The gene calls are TRBV6-5 and TRBJ1-2, with D hard to call. CDR1 MNHEY and CDR2 SVGAGI come from the germline V gene. Trimming removed 0 bases at V and 8 bases at J, with 7 bases between. The CDR3 has 12 amino acids. The CDR3 sequence: CASSYSVGGYTF. DNA for the CDR3: TGTGCCAGCAGTTACTCGGTGGGGGGCTACACCTTC.

This clonotype has at least ten counts. The V call is TRBV2, the J call TRBJ2-5; D may be TRBD2 (5 bases). V was clipped by 3 bases and J by 1 base, with 6 bases between them. The CDR3 is 13 residues long. Germline CDR1 SNHLY, CDR2 FYNNEI. CDR3 DNA sequence: TGTGCCAGCAGTGAGGACTTCCAAGAGACCCAGTACTTC. Translated, it gives CASSEDFQETQYF. Full variable domain (remainder filled in from reference TRBV2 and TRBJ2-5): EPEVTQTPSHQVTQMGQEVILRCVPISNHLYFYWYRQILGQKVEFLVSFYNNEISEKSEIFDDQFSVERPDGSNFTLKIRSTKLEDSAMYFCASSEDFQETQYFGPGTRLLVL.

This chain links TRBV5-1 with TRBJ2-7, with 9 bases identical to TRBD1. V dropped 4 bases and J dropped 3; count of bases not matched to a gene: 8. CDR1 is SGHRS and CDR2 is YFSETQ in the germline V gene. The CDR3 contains 15 residues. The CDR3 protein is CASSLGTGKGYEQYF. Written as DNA, the CDR3 is TGCGCCAGCAGCCTGGGGACAGGGAAGGGCTACGAGCAGTACTTC.

This clonotype occurred a few times. The conserved phenylalanine or tryptophan normally closing the CDR3 is absent here, so this likely arose from a read error. The rearrangement joins TRBV5-1 to TRBJ1-1; TRBD1 aligns across 7 bases. The V gene's germline CDR1 is SGHRS and CDR2 YFSETQ. The junction had 6 bases not matched to a gene; V was cut back by 0 bases and J by 1 base. The length of the CDR3 is 16 residues. CDR3 residues: CASSLEQGMGNTEAFL. The CDR3 DNA is TGCGCCAGCAGCTTGGAACAGGGGATGGGGAACACTGAAGCTTTCCTT.

This clonotype was observed at least ten times. The chain has TRBV6-1 and TRBJ1-5, with D uncertain. CDR3 length: 11 residues. Germline CDR1 is MNHNS and CDR2 is SASEGT. V shed 2 bases and J shed 11 bases, with 7 bases lying between them. The CDR3 DNA follows: TGTGCCAGCAGTGAAAACCGGGCCCAGCATTTT. This codes for CASSENRAQHF.

V and J are TRBV12-3 or TRBV12-4 and TRBJ1-5; the D gene is possibly TRBD1 (5 bases). This CDR3 comprises 15 residues. Trimming took 7 bases from V and 0 from J, leaving 13 bases between them. The CDR3 spells CASTQTAYSNQPQHF. The DNA of the CDR3 is TGTGCCAGCACCCAGACAGCATATAGCAATCAGCCCCAGCATTTT.

The chain combines TRBV6-2 or TRBV6-3 with TRBJ2-7; 7 nucleotides line up with TRBD2. The V gene end was trimmed by 6 bases and the J gene end by 4 bases; junction bases not matched to a gene: 3. There are 12 residues in the CDR3. Per the germline V gene, CDR1 is MNHEY and CDR2 is SVGEGT. In DNA form, the CDR3 reads TGTGCCAGCAGCGACGGGGGGTACGAGCAGTACTTC. Its translation: CASSDGGYEQYF.

This clonotype was seen repeatedly, ten times or more. A read error may explain this, as a much larger clone is one base away. J is TRBJ2-5 and V is TRBV2, with 7 bases matching TRBD2. With V trimmed by 8 bases and J by 3 bases, 0 bases remained unmatched. The CDR3 is 11 amino acids. Germline values: CDR1 SNHLY, CDR2 FYNNEI. Here the CDR3 reads CASGREETQYF. The DNA for the CDR3 is TGTGCCAGCGGGAGGGAAGAGACCCAGTACTTC.

V and J are TRBV7-2 and TRBJ1-2; D call uncertain. V was clipped by 1 base and J by 4 bases, with 10 bases between them. The CDR3 contains 14 residues. CDR1 SGHTA and CDR2 FQGNSA come from the germline V gene. Here the CDR3 DNA reads TGTGCCAGCAGCTTAGTCGGCGAGACCTATGGCTACACCTTC. Protein sequence: CASSLVGETYGYTF.

This clonotype occurred many times. This CDR3 reads CASSLSPRNSGYTF. The CDR3 nucleotides read TGTGCCAGCAGCTTATCCCCACGAAACTCCGGCTACACCTTC. This chain uses TRBV7-2 with TRBJ1-2, with D hard to call. V lost 2 bases and J lost 8, with 15 bases in between. The CDR3 consists of 14 residues. Germline V CDR1 and CDR2: SGHTA, FQGNSA.

In this sample, this clonotype turned up many times. The chain uses TRBV12-3 or TRBV12-4 and TRBJ2-2; D remains unclear. Trimming removed 9 bases from V and 1 base from J, with 9 bases in between. CDR3 length: 13 amino acids. CDR3 amino acids: CASVPQNTGELFF. Written as DNA, the CDR3 is TGTGCCAGTGTCCCACAGAACACCGGGGAGCTGTTTTTT.

The V gene is TRBV7-2, the J gene TRBJ2-4; 9 bases match TRBD2. V gave up 1 base and J gave up 6 bases; unmatched junction bases: 7. From germline, CDR1 is SGHTA and CDR2 FQGNSA. The CDR3 contains 16 residues. CDR3 sequence reads: CASSLGGSGSRNIQYF. The CDR3 DNA is TGTGCCAGCAGCTTAGGGGGTAGCGGGAGCAGAAACATTCAGTACTTC.

This clonotype showed up many times. The chain employs TRBV7-9 and TRBJ2-7, with 10 positions matching TRBD2. Germline V gene sequence: CDR1 SEHNR, CDR2 FQNEAQ (reference sequence). This CDR3 has 15 residues. J gave up 5 bases and V 1 base, and 5 bases lay outside the gene matches. CDR3: CASSLVLAGENEQYF. The CDR3 nucleotides are TGTGCCAGCAGCTTAGTGCTAGCGGGGGAAAACGAGCAGTACTTC.

V is TRBV29-1 and J is TRBJ1-1, with 8 bases matching TRBD1. Germline V gene sequence: CDR1 SQVTM, CDR2 ANQGSEA. Germline trimming cut 6 bases from V and 0 bases from J; bases unmatched to any gene: 9. This CDR3 has 15 amino acids. DNA of the CDR3: TGCAGCGTACCGGGACAGGCGAACATGAACACTGAAGCTTTCTTT. Its translation is CSVPGQANMNTEAFF.

This clonotype was seen at least ten times. The rearrangement uses TRBV12-5 and TRBJ1-2; no firm D call. V lost 6 bases to trimming and J lost 8 bases, with 13 bases between them. This CDR3 region has 12 residues. The germline gives CDR1 LGHNT, CDR2 FRNRAP. The DNA of the CDR3 is TGTGCTAGTGGCGTCTATGTGGAAGGCTACACCTTC. Amino acid sequence: CASGVYVEGYTF.

This clonotype was detected ten times or more. The chain joins TRBV6-1 to TRBJ1-1, with unresolved D. Germline V gene data show CDR1 as MNHNS and CDR2 as SASEGT. The CDR3 length is 13 residues. V gave up 6 bases and J gave up 4 bases, with 12 bases separating them. CDR3 residues: CASSALEGTEAFF. The CDR3, as DNA: TGTGCCAGCAGCGCCTTGGAGGGCACTGAAGCTTTCTTT.

This clonotype was picked up many times. This chain uses TRBV11-3 with TRBJ2-2, with 7 bases aligning to TRBD1. This CDR3 contains 16 residues. Germline-derived CDR1 and CDR2 are SGHNT and YENEEA. The junction had 7 bases not matched to a gene; V was cut back by 4 bases and J by 2 bases. The CDR3 reads CASSSGTARNTGELFF. The CDR3 DNA follows: TGTGCCAGCAGCTCAGGGACAGCCCGCAACACCGGGGAGCTGTTTTTT. The full variable domain, its missing parts supplied by reference TRBV11-3 and TRBJ2-2, is EAGVVQSPRYKIIEKKQPVAFWCNPISGHNTLYWYLQNLGQGPELLIRYENEEAVDDSQLPKDRFSAERLKGVDSTLKIQPAELGDSAVYLCASSSGTARNTGELFFGEGSRLTVL.